Reported below is one T cell receptor beta chain. It lacks a known antigen. The sample holds no much larger clone one base away, and base qualities are not on file. The collaborating institutions used their own protocols to collect whole blood in K2EDTA tubes. Collaborator samples were shipped for TCRbeta analysis as frozen whole blood, isolated PBMCs, or DNA extracted from either sample type. These data originate in a study of blood T cell repertoires in COVID-19 (dated by TCRdb to the early 2020s). About the investigation overall: The collaborator samples originated in the United States, Italy and Spain and spanned the acute and convalescent phases of COVID-19. The dataset comprised deeply sampled blood TCRbeta repertoires from subjects exposed to, actively infected with, or recovered from COVID-19. The repertoires were released in a freely available public database meant as a resource for research on the immune response to SARS-CoV-2. The sample metadata nearly always contained a de-identified subject ID, COVID-19 status, age in years and sex. Where HLA class I and class II types were available, the types were taken from metadata supplied by the sample provider, not from assay-based typing. The samples were drawn from two sources: the first 160 participants of the ongoing ImmuneRACE study, and 1,000 to 1,500 subjects contributed by 6 global collaborators. The prospective study material was composed of cDNA or gDNA derived from T cells, B-cell-depleted T cells, or PBMCs. Overall results and qualifications from the work: The quantity of clinical and demographic metadata differed by source and by participant and was supplied without curation.

The germline V gene sets CDR1 to SGHRS and CDR2 to YFSETQ. The CDR3 numbers 14 residues from cysteine through phenylalanine. The retained sequence is limited to the CDR3, 42 bases, with the frame set at the first base. The V and J ends are trimmed by 4 bases and 3 bases, leaving 14 bases between them. The immunoSEQ Assay, a bias-controlled multiplex PCR, was used to amplify TCRbeta CDR3 regions from genomic DNA. Per the source publication's procedure: The number of nucleated cells in each sample was estimated by amplification of reference gene primers within the assay. To quantify the absolute abundance of each unique TCRbeta CDR3 rearrangement, sequence reads were collapsed and filtered. For each sample, productive Simpson clonality was calculated by taking the square root of Simpson's diversity index across productive rearrangements. This is the immuneACCESS table as TCRdb keeps it, with only in-frame sequences that have V and J called. A part of the clones is gone; compared with another copy, unresolved V genes explain less than half, and the rest is unexplained. The D gene and trimming were derived from the DNA, and the V and J assignments and clone size from that table. Present in this sample are about 35,000 clones, about 89% of which were seen just once. The top ten clonotypes cover 44% of the sample.

The clonotype comes from a human donor in a cohort sampled during active COVID-19. The sample taken for sequencing was peripheral blood. This chain joins TRBV5-1 to TRBJ2-7; 6 matching bases give a weak D call of TRBD2. The CDR3 is CASSPQTSSYEQYF. The DNA is as follows: TGCGCCAGCAGCCCCCAGACTAGTAGCTACGAGCAGTACTTC.